This T cell receptor beta chain emerged from a study of type 1 and type 2 diabetes patients. The V and J ends lost 1 base and 6 bases respectively, with 7 bases between them. The CDR3 has 14 residues. Germline V CDR1 and CDR2: MNHEY, SVGAGI. Amplification started from genomic DNA. A primer set of 30 forward and 13 reverse primers amplified the CDR3. TCRdb processed the multiplex PCR reads anew with MiXCR; each CDR3 protein has one entry. The sample includes some 250,000 distinct CDR3 sequences, over 45% of them seen just once. Sequencing used peripheral blood mononuclear cells (PBMCs). The TCR comes from a man between 18 and 35 years old with type 2 diabetes. The V and J genes are TRBV6-5 and TRBJ1-6, with D perhaps matching TRBD1 (5 bases). The CDR3 loop is CASSYFTGNSPLHF. The CDR3 DNA reads as TGTGCCAGCAGTTACTTTACAGGTAATTCACCCCTCCACTTT.